This passage covers 7 T cell receptor beta chains from one sample sequenced in a study of cytomegalovirus exposure and HLA in healthy donors. Some clones are missing from TCRdb's copy, which holds only in-frame ones; the method was immunoSEQ multiplex PCR. The sample has about 240,000 clones, roughly 86% seen once. Sample: PBMCs. Source of these receptors: a woman aged 25 to 39 in good health and CMV-seropositive.

The CDR3 region has the DNA TGTGCCAGCAGTTTCCAAGAGCGTCTAGCGGGAGATACAGATACGCAGTATTTT. Its protein is CASSFQERLAGDTDTQYF. The rearrangement links TRBV28 to TRBJ2-3, with TRBD2 matching 10 bases. Germline CDR1 is MDHEN and CDR2 is SYDVKM. The CDR3 has 18 residues. The trim removed 3 bases at V and 3 bases at J, leaving 12 bases unmatched.

This chain joins TRBV19 and TRBJ2-7; TRBD1 matches 8 bases. J lost 0 bases, V lost 6 bases, and 4 bases had no gene match. Germline V lookup: CDR1 LNHDA, CDR2 SQIVND (reference sequence). CDR3 length: 14 amino acids. This CDR3 reads CASSRQGSSYEQYF. In DNA form, the CDR3 reads TGTGCCAGTAGCAGACAGGGGAGCTCCTACGAGCAGTACTTC.

The CDR3 nucleotides are TGTGCCAGCAGCCCCGAGAGTCTAGCCAAAAACATTCAGTACTTC. Its translation: CASSPESLAKNIQYF. V and J are TRBV6-5 and TRBJ2-4; D is ambiguous. The CDR3 covers 15 residues. Deletions cut 6 bases from V and 0 bases from J, with 12 bases between. Looked up from germline, CDR1 is MNHEY and CDR2 is SVGAGI.

This chain uses TRBV9 with TRBJ1-1; D is unresolved. The CDR3 consists of 15 residues. V dropped 0 bases and J dropped 0 bases, with 9 bases sitting between them. In germline, CDR1 is SGDLS, CDR2 YYNGEE. CDR3 protein: CASSVGPNMNTEAFF. As DNA, the CDR3 is TGTGCCAGCAGCGTAGGTCCGAACATGAACACTGAAGCTTTCTTT.

V gene TRBV7-6 combines with J gene TRBJ2-7; 12 bases line up with TRBD2. The CDR3 is 16 amino acids. V shed 5 bases, J shed 4 bases, and the junction held 9 bases outside the gene matches. Germline CDR1 is SGHVS and CDR2 is FNYEAQ. The CDR3 DNA follows: TGTGCCAGCAGCACGGGGACTAGCGGGCTACTATACGAGCAGTACTTC. Its protein product is CASSTGTSGLLYEQYF.

The J gene is TRBJ1-2, the V gene TRBV18; D may be TRBD1 (5 bases). Germline V CDR1 and CDR2: KGHSH, LQKENI. Trimming removed 3 bases at V and 0 bases at J, with 11 bases between. This CDR3 is 15 amino acids long. Here the CDR3 reads CASSPGGIANYGYTF. The CDR3 DNA follows: TGTGCCAGCTCACCGGGGGGGATAGCTAACTATGGCTACACCTTC.

The chain carries TRBV5-1 and TRBJ2-4; TRBD1 is a possible D gene (5 bases). Germline assignment: CDR1 SGHRS and CDR2 YFSETQ. The CDR3 sequence is 12 residues long. Trimming took off 4 bases at V and 5 bases at J, with 7 bases between the two ends. The CDR3: CASSVGENIQYF. The CDR3 DNA reads as TGCGCCAGCAGCGTAGGGGAAAACATTCAGTACTTC.